The 13 T cell receptor beta chains given below trace back to one sample, sequenced in a study of T cell changes during pregnancy in multiple sclerosis. Data came from immunoSEQ multiplex PCR; TCRdb stores just in-frame clones and leaves some out. The table has about 50,000 clones, around 90% seen once. The sample consisted of CD4+ T cells from peripheral blood mononuclear cells, taken after pregnancy. The receptor set was obtained from a female donor in good health, enrolled as a control in a pregnancy study.

The J gene is TRBJ2-3, the V gene TRBV7-9, with TRBD2 identical over 7 bases. The germline gives CDR1 SEHNR, CDR2 FQNEAQ (reference sequence). Trimming removed 2 bases from V and 4 bases from J; junction bases left unmatched: 6. This CDR3 has 15 amino acids. The CDR3 coding sequence is TGTGCCAGCAGCTTACCTAGCGGCGTGGCAGATACGCAGTATTTT. It specifies CASSLPSGVADTQYF.

V usage is TRBV2 and J usage is TRBJ1-2, with a weak D call TRBD1 (6 bases). CDR3 length: 13 amino acids. The V and J ends lost 7 bases and 8 bases respectively, with 17 bases between them. In germline, CDR1 is SNHLY, CDR2 FYNNEI. CDR3 amino acids: CASNPNRDGGYTF. The CDR3 DNA sequence: TGTGCCAGCAATCCGAACAGGGATGGAGGCTACACCTTC.

V and J are TRBV6-5 and TRBJ2-7, with TRBD2 matching over 8 bases. CDR1 is MNHEY and CDR2 is SVGAGI in the germline V gene. With V trimmed by 10 bases and J by 2 bases, 10 bases remained unmatched. The CDR3 sequence is 14 residues long. CDR3 amino acids: CATFSGTRTYEQYF. The CDR3 bases are TGTGCCACCTTCTCCGGGACTAGAACCTACGAGCAGTACTTC.

J is TRBJ1-5 and V is TRBV2; D perhaps matches TRBD1 (5 bases). V was trimmed by 5 bases and J by 1 base, leaving 12 bases between them. The CDR3 is made up of 15 amino acids. Looked up from germline, CDR1 is SNHLY and CDR2 is FYNNEI. CDR3 region: CASSSRVTSNQPQHF. CDR3 DNA sequence: TGTGCCAGCAGTTCCAGGGTTACGAGCAATCAGCCCCAGCATTTT.

The chain is built from TRBV2 and TRBJ1-2; 8 bases line up with TRBD1. The CDR3 spans 14 residues. The germline CDR1 and CDR2 sequences are SNHLY and FYNNEI. The V gene end was trimmed by 6 bases and the J gene end by 6 bases; junction bases not matched to a gene: 9. The CDR3 loop is CASRHPGQEDGYTF. CDR3 nucleotide sequence: TGTGCCAGCAGGCATCCGGGACAGGAGGATGGCTACACCTTC.

The V and J genes are TRBV27 and TRBJ1-1; D gene ambiguous. CDR1 and CDR2 (germline): MNHEY, SMNVEV (reference sequence). Trimming cost V 8 bases and J 1 base, with 17 bases left between them. The CDR3 sequence is 15 residues long. The CDR3 region has the DNA TGTGCCAGCGCCAAAAGGCCGGGAGGGAACACTGAAGCTTTCTTT. It specifies CASAKRPGGNTEAFF.

The chain uses TRBV7-9 and TRBJ1-4; D call uncertain. This CDR3 is built from 12 residues. The germline V gene has CDR1 SEHNR and CDR2 FQNEAQ (reference sequence). Trimming removed 5 bases from V and 8 bases from J, with 9 bases in between. CDR3 in amino acids: CASSRPGEKLFF. For the CDR3, the DNA is TGTGCCAGCAGCCGTCCGGGGGAAAAACTGTTTTTT. The entire variable domain, with the rest obtained from reference TRBV7-9 and TRBJ1-4, is as follows: DTGVSQNPRHKITKRGQNVTFRCDPISEHNRLYWYRQTLGQGPEFLTYFQNEAQLEKSRLLSDRFSAERPKGSFSTLEIQRTEQGDSAMYLCASSRPGEKLFFGSGTQLSVL.

This rearrangement joins TRBV6-1 to TRBJ2-2, with 7 nucleotides matching TRBD2. Germline loops: CDR1 MNHNS, CDR2 SASEGT. The length of the CDR3 is 15 residues. V was pared by 1 base and J by 4 bases, with 3 bases of the junction left unmatched. The CDR3, as DNA: TGTGCCAGCAGTGAAGGGGTAGCGGGCACCGGGGAGCTGTTTTTT. Encoded protein: CASSEGVAGTGELFF.

This chain connects TRBV18 to TRBJ1-2, with TRBD1 matching over 9 bases. Germline V gene data show CDR1 as KGHSH and CDR2 as LQKENI. This CDR3 region has 14 residues. J gave up 2 bases and V 2 bases, and 0 bases lay outside the gene matches. CDR3 in amino acids: CASSPGTGNYGYTF. In DNA form, the CDR3 reads TGTGCCAGCTCACCAGGGACAGGGAACTATGGCTACACCTTC.

The chain recombines TRBV5-1 with TRBJ2-1; 9 bases match TRBD2. The CDR3 extends over 16 amino acids. The V and J ends lost 0 bases and 2 bases, in that order; junction bases with no gene match: 3. Germline CDR1 is SGHRS and CDR2 is YFSETQ. The CDR3 loop reads CASSLEGTSTYNEQFF. The CDR3 DNA reads as TGCGCCAGCAGCTTGGAAGGGACTAGCACCTACAATGAGCAGTTCTTC.

J is TRBJ2-3 and V is TRBV5-4; 8 positions agree with TRBD2. V lost 7 bases and J lost 3; bases outside the gene matches: 7. CDR1 is SGHNT and CDR2 is YYREEE in the germline V gene (reference sequence). This CDR3 spans 14 amino acids. The CDR3 spells CASGQRGLTDTQYF. CDR3 coding DNA: TGTGCCAGCGGGCAGCGGGGGCTGACAGATACGCAGTATTTT.

The chain is built from TRBV28 and TRBJ1-2; D is possibly TRBD1 (5 bases). The CDR3 contains 12 residues. CDR1 and CDR2 (germline): MDHEN, SYDVKM. Trimming pared 10 bases from V and 5 bases from J, leaving 14 bases between. The CDR3 is CATSADRYGYTF. The CDR3 region has the DNA TGTGCCACCAGCGCAGACAGATATGGCTACACCTTC.

CDR3: CASTNGVMGKLFF. The DNA of the CDR3 is TGTGCCAGCACGAACGGGGTTATGGGAAAACTGTTTTTT. The chain has TRBV6-5 and TRBJ1-4; D unclear. Looked up from germline, CDR1 is MNHEY and CDR2 is SVGAGI. CDR3 length: 13 amino acids. Trimming removed 7 bases from V and 10 bases from J, with 16 bases in between.